What follows are 14 T cell receptor beta chains derived from one specimen sequenced in a study of early T cells in non-severe SARS-CoV-2 infection. TCRdb re-called the 5' RACE reads through MiXCR, storing one row per CDR3 protein. The sample lists more than 80,000 distinct CDR3 sequences; 16% were seen once. Sequenced sample: whole blood. Receptors originate from an adult who was a healthcare worker with PCR-confirmed SARS-CoV-2 infection or an uninfected control (not recorded which).

The sample holds many counts of this clonotype. CDR3: CASSLEKYSYNEQFF. The CDR3 DNA is TGCGCCAGCAGCTTGGAAAAATATTCCTACAATGAGCAGTTCTTC. The rearrangement uses TRBV5-1 and TRBJ2-1; unclear D gene. CDR1 SGHRS and CDR2 YFSETQ come from the germline V gene. This CDR3 contains 15 residues. The ends were cut back, 0 bases at V and 1 base at J, with 8 bases in the middle.

CDR3 nucleotide sequence: TGCAGCGTTGAAAGAAGACAGAACACTGAAGCTTTCTTT. This encodes CSVERRQNTEAFF. The chain has TRBV29-1 and TRBJ1-1; D remains unclear. Germline CDR1 SQVTM, CDR2 ANQGSEA. V was cut by 2 bases and J by 1 base, with 8 bases left in between. The length of the CDR3 is 13 residues.

In its sample, this clonotype was seen a few times. The chain joins TRBV4-1 to TRBJ1-1, with D perhaps matching TRBD1 (5 bases). V lost 1 base and J lost 4, with 7 bases in between. Per the germline V gene, CDR1 is MGHRA and CDR2 is YSYEKL. The CDR3 is 13 amino acids. The CDR3 sequence: CASSQVGGTEAFF. CDR3 bases: TGCGCCAGCAGCCAAGTCGGGGGCACTGAAGCTTTCTTT.

V and J are TRBV6-2 or TRBV6-3 and TRBJ2-2; TRBD1 agrees at 9 bases. Germline V gives CDR1 MNHEY, CDR2 SVGEGT. The CDR3 covers 16 residues. V was pared by 6 bases and J by 4 bases, with 9 bases of the junction left unmatched. For the CDR3, the DNA is TGTGCCAGCAGCAGAACAGGGGGCGGTGGCACCGGGGAGCTGTTTTTT. It specifies CASSRTGGGGTGELFF.

The V gene is TRBV7-9, the J gene TRBJ2-1; 10 positions match TRBD2. This CDR3 is built from 17 residues. The junction had 9 bases not matched to a gene; V was cut back by 0 bases and J by 7 bases. From germline, CDR1 is SEHNR and CDR2 FQNEAQ (reference sequence). The CDR3 protein is CASSLAWASGSMNEQFF. The CDR3 DNA follows: TGTGCCAGCAGCTTAGCTTGGGCTAGCGGGAGTATGAATGAGCAGTTCTTC.

This clonotype turned up a few times. The gene calls are TRBV4-1 and TRBJ1-2; no clear D gene. The CDR3 is 15 residues long. Germline lookup yields CDR1 MGHRA and CDR2 YSYEKL. V dropped 0 bases and J dropped 2 bases, with 10 bases sitting between them. CDR3 nucleotide sequence: TGCGCCAGCAGCCAAGATCGAGGGATAAACTATGGCTACACCTTC. This encodes CASSQDRGINYGYTF.

Ten or more counts support this clonotype. The rearrangement joins TRBV3-1 to TRBJ2-1, with 9 nucleotides matching TRBD2. This CDR3 spans 18 amino acids. Germline values: CDR1 LGHDT, CDR2 YNNKEL (reference sequence). The ends lost 1 base at V and 7 bases at J; junction bases unmatched: 14. The CDR3 protein is CASSQANPLAGYRNEQFF. CDR3 DNA: TGTGCCAGCAGCCAAGCAAACCCCCTAGCGGGATACAGGAATGAGCAGTTCTTC.

This clonotype was seen a handful of times. The CDR3, as DNA: TGTGCCAGCAGCTACGGACTATCGGGGGAGACCCAGTACTTC. This sequence encodes CASSYGLSGETQYF. The chain recombines TRBV7-9 with TRBJ2-5; the D gene is possibly TRBD2 (6 bases). This CDR3 is built from 14 residues. Germline V CDR1 and CDR2: SEHNR, FQNEAQ (reference sequence). Trimming took 4 bases from V and 5 from J, leaving 14 bases between them.

This clonotype was observed at least ten times. The chain joins TRBV6-1 to TRBJ1-1; D is perhaps TRBD1 (6 bases). The CDR3 spans 11 residues. The germline CDR1 and CDR2 sequences are MNHNS and SASEGT. Between the trimmed V and J ends, which lost 7 bases and 3 bases, there was a span of 6 bases. CDR3 region: CASKGDTEAFF. The CDR3 DNA is TGTGCCAGCAAGGGGGACACTGAAGCTTTCTTT.

For the CDR3, the DNA is TGTGCCAGTAGCCCTTATCAGGGCTCCTACAATGAGCAGTTCTTC. This codes for CASSPYQGSYNEQFF. The gene calls are TRBV19 and TRBJ2-1, with D perhaps TRBD1 (5 bases). Germline V CDR1 and CDR2: LNHDA, SQIVND (reference sequence). Trimming cost V 6 bases and J 0 bases, with 12 bases left between them. This CDR3 has 15 residues.

This clonotype was detected a few times. This chain joins TRBV5-5 and TRBJ1-6; D possibly corresponds to TRBD1 (5 bases). CDR3 length: 13 amino acids. The germline V and J ends were trimmed by 3 bases and 8 bases, with 9 bases remaining between them. Germline CDR1 and CDR2: SGHKS and YYEKEE (reference sequence). The CDR3 loop is CASSSKGDSPLHF. In nucleotides, the CDR3 is TGTGCCAGCAGCTCAAAAGGGGATTCACCCCTCCACTTT.

V and J are TRBV29-1 and TRBJ2-5; 8 bases fit TRBD1. This CDR3 contains 12 residues. The germline V gene has CDR1 SQVTM and CDR2 ANQGSEA. With 7 bases clipped from V and 4 bases from J, the junction kept 5 bases outside the gene matches. The CDR3 DNA follows: TGCAGCGCCTACAGGGGGTCAGAGACCCAGTACTTC. It is translated as CSAYRGSETQYF.

This clonotype was observed a handful of times. The chain is built from TRBV7-8 and TRBJ2-5, with a tentative D call TRBD1 (8 bases). V was pared by 3 bases and J by 5 bases, with 13 bases between. CDR1 is SGHVS and CDR2 is FQNEAQ in the germline V gene. The CDR3 has 14 amino acids. The CDR3: CASSFGQGGETQYF. The CDR3, as DNA: TGTGCCAGCAGCTTTGGACAGGGAGGGGAGACCCAGTACTTC.

The chain employs TRBV19 and TRBJ2-1; D is undetermined. Germline V CDR1 and CDR2: LNHDA, SQIVND (reference sequence). The CDR3 totals 15 residues. Between the trimmed V and J ends, which lost 1 base and 7 bases, there was a span of 14 bases. The CDR3 nucleotides are TGTGCCAGTAGTATAGTACCGGGTCCTGGTAATGAGCAGTTCTTC. It specifies CASSIVPGPGNEQFF.